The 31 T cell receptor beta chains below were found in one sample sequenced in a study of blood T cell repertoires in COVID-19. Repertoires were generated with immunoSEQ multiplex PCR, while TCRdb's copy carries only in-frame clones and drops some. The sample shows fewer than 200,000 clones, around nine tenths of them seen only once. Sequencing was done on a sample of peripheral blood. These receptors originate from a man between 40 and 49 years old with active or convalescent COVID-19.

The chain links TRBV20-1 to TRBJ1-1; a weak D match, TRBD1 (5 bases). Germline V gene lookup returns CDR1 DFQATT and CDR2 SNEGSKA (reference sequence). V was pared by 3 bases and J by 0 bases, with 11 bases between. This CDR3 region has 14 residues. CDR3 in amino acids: CSASIDSLNTEAFF. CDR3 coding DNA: TGCAGTGCTAGTATAGACAGCTTGAACACTGAAGCTTTCTTT.

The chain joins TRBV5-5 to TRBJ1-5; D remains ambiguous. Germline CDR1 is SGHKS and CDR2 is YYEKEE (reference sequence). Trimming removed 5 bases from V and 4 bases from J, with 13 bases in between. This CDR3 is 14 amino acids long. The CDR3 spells CASSPTGVNQPQHF. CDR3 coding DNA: TGTGCCAGCAGTCCGACCGGGGTTAATCAGCCCCAGCATTTT.

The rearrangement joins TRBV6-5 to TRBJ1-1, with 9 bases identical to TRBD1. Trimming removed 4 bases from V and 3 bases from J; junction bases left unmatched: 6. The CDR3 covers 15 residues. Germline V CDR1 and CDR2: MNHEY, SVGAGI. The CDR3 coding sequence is TGTGCCAGCAGTTCTCAAACAGGGGGCGACACTGAAGCTTTCTTT. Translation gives CASSSQTGGDTEAFF.

CDR3 DNA sequence: TGTGCCAACGGACAGGCCGAAAAGCACAATGAGCAGTTCTTC. Translated: CANGQAEKHNEQFF. This chain joins TRBV6-4 and TRBJ2-1, with 7 bases aligning to TRBD1. With V trimmed by 10 bases and J by 5 bases, 11 bases remained unmatched. Germline V lookup: CDR1 MRHNA, CDR2 SNTAGT. The CDR3 is 14 amino acids.

DNA of the CDR3: TGTGCCAGCAGTCATGAACAGATTCAGTACTTC. This gives the protein CASSHEQIQYF. This chain joins TRBV28 and TRBJ2-4; D unresolved. The CDR3 is made up of 11 amino acids. Per germline, CDR1 MDHEN and CDR2 SYDVKM. Trimming took off 5 bases at V and 10 bases at J, with 9 bases between the two ends.

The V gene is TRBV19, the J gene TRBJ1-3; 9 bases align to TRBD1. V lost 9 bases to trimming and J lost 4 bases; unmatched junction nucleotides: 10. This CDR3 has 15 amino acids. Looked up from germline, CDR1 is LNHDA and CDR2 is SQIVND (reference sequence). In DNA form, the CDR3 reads TGTGCCAGCCACCGGGACAGGGAACCCGGAAACACCATATATTTT. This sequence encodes CASHRDREPGNTIYF.

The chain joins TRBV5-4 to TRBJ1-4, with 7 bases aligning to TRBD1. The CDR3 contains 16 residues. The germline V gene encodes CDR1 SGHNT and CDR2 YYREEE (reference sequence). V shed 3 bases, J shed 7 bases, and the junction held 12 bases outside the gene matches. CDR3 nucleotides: TGTGCCAGCAGCTCTGAAGACAGGGCTCGAGGTGAAAAACTGTTTTTT. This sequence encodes CASSSEDRARGEKLFF.

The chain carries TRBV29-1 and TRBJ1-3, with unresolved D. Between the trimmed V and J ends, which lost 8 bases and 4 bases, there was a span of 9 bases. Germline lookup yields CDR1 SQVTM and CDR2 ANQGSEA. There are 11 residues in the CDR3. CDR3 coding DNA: TGCAGCACCACCGAGGGAAACACCATATATTTT. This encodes CSTTEGNTIYF.

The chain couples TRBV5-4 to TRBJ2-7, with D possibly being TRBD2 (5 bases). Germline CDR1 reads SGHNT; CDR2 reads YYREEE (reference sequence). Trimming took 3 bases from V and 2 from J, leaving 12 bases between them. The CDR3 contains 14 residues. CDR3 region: CASSSQDGTYEQYF. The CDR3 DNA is TGTGCCAGCAGCTCCCAGGACGGGACCTACGAGCAGTACTTC.

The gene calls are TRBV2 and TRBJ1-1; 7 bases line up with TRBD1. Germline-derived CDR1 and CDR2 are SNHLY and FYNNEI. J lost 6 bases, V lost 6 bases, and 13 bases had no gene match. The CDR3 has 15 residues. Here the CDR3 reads CASRDRAGGSAEAFF. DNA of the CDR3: TGTGCCAGCAGAGACAGGGCCGGGGGAAGCGCTGAAGCTTTCTTT. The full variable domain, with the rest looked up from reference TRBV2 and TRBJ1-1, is EPEVTQTPSHQVTQMGQEVILRCVPISNHLYFYWYRQILGQKVEFLVSFYNNEISEKSEIFDDQFSVERPDGSNFTLKIRSTKLEDSAMYFCASRDRAGGSAEAFFGQGTRLTVV.

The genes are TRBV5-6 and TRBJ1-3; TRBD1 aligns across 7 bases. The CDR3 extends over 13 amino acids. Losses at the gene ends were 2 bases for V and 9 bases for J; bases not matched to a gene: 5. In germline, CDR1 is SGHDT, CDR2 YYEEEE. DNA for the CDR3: TGTGCCAGCAGCTTAAGGGGGCTGGGCACCATATATTTT. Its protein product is CASSLRGLGTIYF.

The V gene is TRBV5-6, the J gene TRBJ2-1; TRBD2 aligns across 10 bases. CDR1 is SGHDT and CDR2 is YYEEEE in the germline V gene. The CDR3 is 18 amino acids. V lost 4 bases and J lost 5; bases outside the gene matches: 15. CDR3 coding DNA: TGTGCCAGCAGCAAGCGGGCTAGCGGGGGCCGTATTAACAATGAGCAGTTCTTC. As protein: CASSKRASGGRINNEQFF.

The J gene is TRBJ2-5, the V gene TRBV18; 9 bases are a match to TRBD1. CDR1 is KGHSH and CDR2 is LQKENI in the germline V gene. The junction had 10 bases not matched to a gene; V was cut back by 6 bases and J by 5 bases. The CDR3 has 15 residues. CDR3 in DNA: TGTGCCAGCTCTCTGGGGACAGGGAGAGACGAGACCCAGTACTTC. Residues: CASSLGTGRDETQYF.

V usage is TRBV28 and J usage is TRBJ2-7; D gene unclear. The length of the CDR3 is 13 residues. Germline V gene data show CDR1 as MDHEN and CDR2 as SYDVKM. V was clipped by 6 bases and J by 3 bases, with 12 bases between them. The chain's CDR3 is CASSPGGHYEQYF. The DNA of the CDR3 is TGTGCCAGCAGCCCTGGTGGCCACTACGAGCAGTACTTC.

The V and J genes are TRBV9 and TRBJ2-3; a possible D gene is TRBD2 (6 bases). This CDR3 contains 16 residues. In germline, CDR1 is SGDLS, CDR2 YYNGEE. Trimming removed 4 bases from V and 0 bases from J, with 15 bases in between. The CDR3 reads CASSPPGRTSTDTQYF. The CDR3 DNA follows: TGTGCCAGCAGCCCCCCTGGGAGGACTAGCACAGATACGCAGTATTTT.

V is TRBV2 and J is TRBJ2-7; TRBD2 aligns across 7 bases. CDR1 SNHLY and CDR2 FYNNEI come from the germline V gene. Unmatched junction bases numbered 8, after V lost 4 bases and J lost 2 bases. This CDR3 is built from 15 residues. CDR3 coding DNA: TGTGCCAGCAGTGGTTCGGGGGGTAGGGCCTACGAGCAGTACTTC. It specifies CASSGSGGRAYEQYF.

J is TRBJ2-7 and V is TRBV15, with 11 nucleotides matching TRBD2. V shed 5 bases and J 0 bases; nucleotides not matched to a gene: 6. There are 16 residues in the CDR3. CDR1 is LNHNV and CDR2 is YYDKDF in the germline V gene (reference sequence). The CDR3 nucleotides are TGTGCCACCAGCGCCCGACTAGCGGGGATCTCCTACGAGCAGTACTTC. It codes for CATSARLAGISYEQYF.

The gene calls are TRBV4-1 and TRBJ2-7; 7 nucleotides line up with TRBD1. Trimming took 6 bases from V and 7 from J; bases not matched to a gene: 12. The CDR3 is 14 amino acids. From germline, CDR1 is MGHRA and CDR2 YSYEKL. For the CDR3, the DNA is TGCGCCAGCAGTCCGGGACAGACCTTTTTAGAGCAGTACTTC. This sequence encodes CASSPGQTFLEQYF.

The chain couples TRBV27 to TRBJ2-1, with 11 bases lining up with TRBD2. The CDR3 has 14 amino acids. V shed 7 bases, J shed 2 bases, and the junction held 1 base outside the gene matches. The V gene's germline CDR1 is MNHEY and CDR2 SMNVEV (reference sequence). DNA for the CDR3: TGTGCCAGCATAGCGGGGGGGCCCTACAATGAGCAGTTCTTC. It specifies CASIAGGPYNEQFF.

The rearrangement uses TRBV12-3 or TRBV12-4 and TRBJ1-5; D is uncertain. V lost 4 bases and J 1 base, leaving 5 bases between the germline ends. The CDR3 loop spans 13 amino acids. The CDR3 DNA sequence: TGTGCCAGCAGTTCTGAGAGCAATCAGCCCCAGCATTTT. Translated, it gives CASSSESNQPQHF.

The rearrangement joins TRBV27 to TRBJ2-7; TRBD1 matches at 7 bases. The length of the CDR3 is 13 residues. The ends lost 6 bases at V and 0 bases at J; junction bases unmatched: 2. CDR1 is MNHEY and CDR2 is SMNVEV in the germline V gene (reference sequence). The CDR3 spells CASSRDSSYEQYF. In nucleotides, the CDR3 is TGTGCCAGCAGCCGGGACAGCTCCTACGAGCAGTACTTC.

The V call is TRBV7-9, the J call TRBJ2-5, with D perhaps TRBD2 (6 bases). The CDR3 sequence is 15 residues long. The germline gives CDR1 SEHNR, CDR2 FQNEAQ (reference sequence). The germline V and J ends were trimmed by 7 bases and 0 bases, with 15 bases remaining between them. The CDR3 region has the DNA TGTGCCAGCATAGATCTAGCGAGATACCAAGAGACCCAGTACTTC. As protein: CASIDLARYQETQYF.

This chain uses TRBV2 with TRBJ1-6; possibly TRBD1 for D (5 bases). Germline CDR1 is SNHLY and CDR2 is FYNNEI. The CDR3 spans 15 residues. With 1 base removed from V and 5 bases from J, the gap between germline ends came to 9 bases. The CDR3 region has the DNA TGTGCCAGCAGTGAAGGGGGACTCCATAATTCACCCCTCCACTTT. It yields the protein CASSEGGLHNSPLHF. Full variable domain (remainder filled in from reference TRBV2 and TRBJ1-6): EPEVTQTPSHQVTQMGQEVILRCVPISNHLYFYWYRQILGQKVEFLVSFYNNEISEKSEIFDDQFSVERPDGSNFTLKIRSTKLEDSAMYFCASSEGGLHNSPLHFGNGTRLTVT.

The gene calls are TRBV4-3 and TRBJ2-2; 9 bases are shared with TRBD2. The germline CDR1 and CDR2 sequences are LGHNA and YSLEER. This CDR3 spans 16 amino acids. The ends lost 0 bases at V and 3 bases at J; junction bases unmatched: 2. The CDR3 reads CASSQDSGGYTGELFF. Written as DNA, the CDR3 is TGCGCCAGCAGCCAAGATAGCGGGGGTTACACCGGGGAGCTGTTTTTT.

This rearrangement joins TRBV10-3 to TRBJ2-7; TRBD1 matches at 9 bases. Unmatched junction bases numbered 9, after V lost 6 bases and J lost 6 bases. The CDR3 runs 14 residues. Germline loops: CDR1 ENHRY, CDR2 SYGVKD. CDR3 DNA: TGTGCCATCAGCCGCCGGGACAGGGAAGGCGAGCAGTACTTC. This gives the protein CAISRRDREGEQYF.

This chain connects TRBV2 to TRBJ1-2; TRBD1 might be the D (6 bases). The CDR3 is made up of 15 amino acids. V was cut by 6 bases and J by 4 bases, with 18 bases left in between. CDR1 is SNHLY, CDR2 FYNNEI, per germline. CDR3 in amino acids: CASRTPGEFSYGYTF. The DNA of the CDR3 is TGTGCCAGCAGAACCCCAGGGGAATTCTCCTATGGCTACACCTTC. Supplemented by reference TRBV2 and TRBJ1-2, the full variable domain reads EPEVTQTPSHQVTQMGQEVILRCVPISNHLYFYWYRQILGQKVEFLVSFYNNEISEKSEIFDDQFSVERPDGSNFTLKIRSTKLEDSAMYFCASRTPGEFSYGYTFGSGTRLTVV.

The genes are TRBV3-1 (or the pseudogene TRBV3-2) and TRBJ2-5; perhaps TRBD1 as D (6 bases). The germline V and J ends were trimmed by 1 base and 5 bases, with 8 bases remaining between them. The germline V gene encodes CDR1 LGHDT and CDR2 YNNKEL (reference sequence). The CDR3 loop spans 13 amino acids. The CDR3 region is CASSQGQAETQYF. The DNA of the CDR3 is TGTGCCAGCAGCCAAGGACAGGCGGAGACCCAGTACTTC.

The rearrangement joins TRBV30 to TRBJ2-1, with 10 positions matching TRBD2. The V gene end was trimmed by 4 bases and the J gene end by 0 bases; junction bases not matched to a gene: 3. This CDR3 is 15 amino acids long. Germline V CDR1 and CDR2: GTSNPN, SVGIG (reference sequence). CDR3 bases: TGTGCCTGGACTAGCGGGGGAAACTCCTACAATGAGCAGTTCTTC. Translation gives CAWTSGGNSYNEQFF.

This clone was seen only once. The DNA of the CDR3 is TGTGCCAGCAGTTCACAGGGGGCGCGGGGCACAGATACGCAGTATTTT. It codes for CASSSQGARGTDTQYF. The chain joins TRBV27 to TRBJ2-3; TRBD1 aligns across 9 bases. V gave up 4 bases and J gave up 1 base; unmatched junction bases: 6. Germline lookup yields CDR1 MNHEY and CDR2 SMNVEV (reference sequence). The CDR3 is 16 residues long.

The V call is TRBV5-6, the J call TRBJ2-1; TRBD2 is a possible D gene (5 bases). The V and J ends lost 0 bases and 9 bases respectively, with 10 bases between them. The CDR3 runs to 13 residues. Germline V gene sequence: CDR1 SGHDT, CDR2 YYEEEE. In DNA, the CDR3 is TGTGCCAGCAGCTTGGAGGAACGGGGTGAGCAGTTCTTC. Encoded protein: CASSLEERGEQFF.

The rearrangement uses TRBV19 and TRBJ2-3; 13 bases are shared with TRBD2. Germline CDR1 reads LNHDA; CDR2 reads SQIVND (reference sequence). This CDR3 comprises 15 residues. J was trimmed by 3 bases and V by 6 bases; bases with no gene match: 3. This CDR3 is CASRTSGGLTDTQYF. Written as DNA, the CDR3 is TGTGCCAGTAGGACTAGCGGGGGGTTGACAGATACGCAGTATTTT.